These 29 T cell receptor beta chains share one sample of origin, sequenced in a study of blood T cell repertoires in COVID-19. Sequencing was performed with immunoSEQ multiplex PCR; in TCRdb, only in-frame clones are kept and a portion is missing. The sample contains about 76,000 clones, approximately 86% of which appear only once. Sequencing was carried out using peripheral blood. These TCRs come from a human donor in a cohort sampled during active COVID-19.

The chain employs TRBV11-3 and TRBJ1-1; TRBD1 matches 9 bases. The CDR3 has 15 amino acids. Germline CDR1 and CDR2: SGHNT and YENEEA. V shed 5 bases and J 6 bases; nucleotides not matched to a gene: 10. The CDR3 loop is CASSDGQGKDAEAFF. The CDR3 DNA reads TGTGCCAGCAGCGACGGACAGGGGAAAGACGCTGAAGCTTTCTTT.

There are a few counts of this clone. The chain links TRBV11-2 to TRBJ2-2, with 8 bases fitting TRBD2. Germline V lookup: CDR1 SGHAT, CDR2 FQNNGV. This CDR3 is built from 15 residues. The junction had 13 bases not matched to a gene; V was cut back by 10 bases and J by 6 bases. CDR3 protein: CATGVAGLTAGELFF. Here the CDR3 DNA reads TGTGCCACCGGGGTAGCGGGACTTACGGCCGGGGAGCTGTTTTTT.

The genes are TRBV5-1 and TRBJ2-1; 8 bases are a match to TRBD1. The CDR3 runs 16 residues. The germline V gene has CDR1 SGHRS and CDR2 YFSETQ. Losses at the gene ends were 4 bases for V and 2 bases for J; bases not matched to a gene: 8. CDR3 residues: CASSPEGQATYNEQFF. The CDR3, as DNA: TGCGCCAGCAGCCCAGAGGGACAGGCGACCTACAATGAGCAGTTCTTC.

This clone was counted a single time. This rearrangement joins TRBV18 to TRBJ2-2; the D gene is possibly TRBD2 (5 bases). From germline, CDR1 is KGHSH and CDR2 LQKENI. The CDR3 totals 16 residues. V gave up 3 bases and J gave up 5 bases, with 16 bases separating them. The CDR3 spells CASSPSLRVRTGELFF. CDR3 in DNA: TGTGCCAGCTCACCTAGCCTGAGGGTGAGAACCGGGGAGCTGTTTTTT.

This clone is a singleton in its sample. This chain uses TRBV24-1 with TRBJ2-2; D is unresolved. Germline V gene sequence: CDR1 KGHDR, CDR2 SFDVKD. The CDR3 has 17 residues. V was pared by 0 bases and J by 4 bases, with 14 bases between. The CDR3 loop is CATSDLYGTATTGELFF. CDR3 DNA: TGTGCCACCAGTGATTTGTACGGTACAGCCACCACCGGGGAGCTGTTTTTT.

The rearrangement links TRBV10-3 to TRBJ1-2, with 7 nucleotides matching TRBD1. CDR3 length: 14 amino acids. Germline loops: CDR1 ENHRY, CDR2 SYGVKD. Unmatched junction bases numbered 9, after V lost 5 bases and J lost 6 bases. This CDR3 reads CAISHGQVGDGYTF. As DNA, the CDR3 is TGTGCCATCAGTCACGGACAGGTGGGTGATGGCTACACCTTC.

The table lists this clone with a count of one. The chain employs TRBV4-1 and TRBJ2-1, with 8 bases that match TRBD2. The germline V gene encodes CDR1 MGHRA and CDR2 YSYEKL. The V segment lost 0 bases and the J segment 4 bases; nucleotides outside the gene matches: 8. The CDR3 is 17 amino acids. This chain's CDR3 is CASSQEFRVAGYNEQFF. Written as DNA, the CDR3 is TGCGCCAGCAGCCAAGAGTTCAGGGTAGCGGGGTACAATGAGCAGTTCTTC.

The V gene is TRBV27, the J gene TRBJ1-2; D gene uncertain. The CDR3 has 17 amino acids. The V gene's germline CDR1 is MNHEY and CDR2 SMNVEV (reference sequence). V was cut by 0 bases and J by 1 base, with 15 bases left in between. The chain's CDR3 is CASSLSVWATFNYGYTF. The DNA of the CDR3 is TGTGCCAGCAGTTTATCGGTCTGGGCAACCTTTAACTATGGCTACACCTTC.

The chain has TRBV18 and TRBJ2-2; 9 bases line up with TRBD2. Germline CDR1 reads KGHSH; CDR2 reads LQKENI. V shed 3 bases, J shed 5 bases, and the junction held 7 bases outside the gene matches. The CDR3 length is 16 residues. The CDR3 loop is CASSPRTSAKTGELFF. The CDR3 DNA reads TGTGCCAGCTCACCCAGGACTAGCGCTAAAACCGGGGAGCTGTTTTTT.

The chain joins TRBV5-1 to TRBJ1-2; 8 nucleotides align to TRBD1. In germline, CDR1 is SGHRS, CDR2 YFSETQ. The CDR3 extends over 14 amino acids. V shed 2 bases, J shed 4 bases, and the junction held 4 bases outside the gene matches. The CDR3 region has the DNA TGCGCCAGCAGCTTAAGCCAGGGGGCCTATGGCTACACCTTC. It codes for CASSLSQGAYGYTF.

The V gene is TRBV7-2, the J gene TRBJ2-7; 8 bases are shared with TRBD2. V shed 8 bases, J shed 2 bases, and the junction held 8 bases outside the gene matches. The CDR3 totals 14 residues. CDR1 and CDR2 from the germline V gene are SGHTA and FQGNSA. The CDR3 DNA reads TGTGCCAGCTCATCTGGCGGGGGGCCCTACGAGCAGTACTTC. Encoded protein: CASSSGGGPYEQYF.

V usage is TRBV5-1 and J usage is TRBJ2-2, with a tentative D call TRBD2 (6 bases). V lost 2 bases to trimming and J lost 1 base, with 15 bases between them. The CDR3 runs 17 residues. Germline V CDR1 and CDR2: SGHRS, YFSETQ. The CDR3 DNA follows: TGCGCCAGCAGCTTATTGGGCGGGGCAGGGAACACCGGGGAGCTGTTTTTT. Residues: CASSLLGGAGNTGELFF.

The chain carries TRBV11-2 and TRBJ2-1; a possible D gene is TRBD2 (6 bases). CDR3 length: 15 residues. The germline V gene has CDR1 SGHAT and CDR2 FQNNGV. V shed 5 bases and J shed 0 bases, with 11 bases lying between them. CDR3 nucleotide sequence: TGTGCCAGCAGCCCGGGACTTCTCTCCTACAATGAGCAGTTCTTC. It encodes CASSPGLLSYNEQFF.

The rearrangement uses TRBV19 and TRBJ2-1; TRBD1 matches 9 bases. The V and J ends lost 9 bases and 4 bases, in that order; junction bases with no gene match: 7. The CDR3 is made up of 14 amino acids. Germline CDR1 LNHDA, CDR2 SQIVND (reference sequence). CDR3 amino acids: CASGDRDLYNEQFF. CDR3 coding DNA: TGTGCCAGCGGGGACAGGGATTTGTACAATGAGCAGTTCTTC.

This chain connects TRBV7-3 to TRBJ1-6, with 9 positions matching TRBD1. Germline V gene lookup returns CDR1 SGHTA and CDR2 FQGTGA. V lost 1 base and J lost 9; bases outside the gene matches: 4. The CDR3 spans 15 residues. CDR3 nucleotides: TGTGCCAGCAGCTTAAAGGGACAGGGAAGTTCACCCCTCCACTTT. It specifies CASSLKGQGSSPLHF.

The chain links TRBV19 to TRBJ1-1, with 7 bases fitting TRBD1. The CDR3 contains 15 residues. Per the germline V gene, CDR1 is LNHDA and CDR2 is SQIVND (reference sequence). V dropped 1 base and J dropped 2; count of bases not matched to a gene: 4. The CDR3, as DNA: TGTGCCAGTAGTATAGTCTCAGGGGGAAACACTGAAGCTTTCTTT. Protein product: CASSIVSGGNTEAFF.

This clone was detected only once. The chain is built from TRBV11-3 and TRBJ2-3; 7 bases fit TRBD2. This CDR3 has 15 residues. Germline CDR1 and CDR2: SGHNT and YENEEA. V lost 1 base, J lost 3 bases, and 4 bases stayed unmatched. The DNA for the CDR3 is TGTGCCAGCAGCTTAGGCGGGAGTGAGACAGATACGCAGTATTTT. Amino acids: CASSLGGSETDTQYF.

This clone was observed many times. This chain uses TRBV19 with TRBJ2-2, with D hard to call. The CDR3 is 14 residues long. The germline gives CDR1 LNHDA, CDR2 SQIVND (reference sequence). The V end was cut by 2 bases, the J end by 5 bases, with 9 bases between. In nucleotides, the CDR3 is TGTGCCAGTAGTATAAGGAGTAGGACCGGGGAGCTGTTTTTT. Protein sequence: CASSIRSRTGELFF.

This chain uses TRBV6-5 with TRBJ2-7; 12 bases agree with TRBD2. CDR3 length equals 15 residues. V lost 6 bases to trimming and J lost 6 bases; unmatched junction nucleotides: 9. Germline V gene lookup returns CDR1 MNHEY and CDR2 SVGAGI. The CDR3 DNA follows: TGTGCCAGCAGGCAACCTAGCGGGAGGGCCGGCGAGCAGTACTTC. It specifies CASRQPSGRAGEQYF.

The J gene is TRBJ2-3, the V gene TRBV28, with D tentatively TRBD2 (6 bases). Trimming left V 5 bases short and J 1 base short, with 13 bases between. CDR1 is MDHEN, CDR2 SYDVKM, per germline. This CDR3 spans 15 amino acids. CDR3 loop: CASSHQGGGTDTQYF. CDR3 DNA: TGTGCCAGCAGTCATCAGGGAGGTGGCACAGATACGCAGTATTTT.

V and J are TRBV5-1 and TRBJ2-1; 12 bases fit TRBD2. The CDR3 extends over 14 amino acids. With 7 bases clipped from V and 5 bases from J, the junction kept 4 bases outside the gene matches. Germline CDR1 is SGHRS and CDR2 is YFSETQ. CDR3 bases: TGCGCCAGCGCCCGACTAGCGGGGGACAATGAGCAGTTCTTC. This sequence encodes CASARLAGDNEQFF.

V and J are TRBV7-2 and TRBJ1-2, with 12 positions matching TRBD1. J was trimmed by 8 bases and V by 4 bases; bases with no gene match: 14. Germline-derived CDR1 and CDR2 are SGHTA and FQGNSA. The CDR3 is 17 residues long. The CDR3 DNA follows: TGTGCCAGCAGCTACTCGTCGGGGACAGGGGGCGCGAGGGGCTACACCTTC. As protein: CASSYSSGTGGARGYTF.

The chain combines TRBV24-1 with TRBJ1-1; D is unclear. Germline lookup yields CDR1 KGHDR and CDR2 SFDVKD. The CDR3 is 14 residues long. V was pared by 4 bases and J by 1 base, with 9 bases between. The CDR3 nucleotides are TGTGCCACCAGTGAGACGTCGGGGAACACTGAAGCTTTCTTT. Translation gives CATSETSGNTEAFF.

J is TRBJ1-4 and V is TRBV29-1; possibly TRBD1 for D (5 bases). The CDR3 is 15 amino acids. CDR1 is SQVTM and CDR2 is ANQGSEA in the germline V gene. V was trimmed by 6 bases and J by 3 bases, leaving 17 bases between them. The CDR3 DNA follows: TGCAGCGTGGGGGGAAGACGGGGCCCTAATGAAAAACTGTTTTTT. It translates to CSVGGRRGPNEKLFF.

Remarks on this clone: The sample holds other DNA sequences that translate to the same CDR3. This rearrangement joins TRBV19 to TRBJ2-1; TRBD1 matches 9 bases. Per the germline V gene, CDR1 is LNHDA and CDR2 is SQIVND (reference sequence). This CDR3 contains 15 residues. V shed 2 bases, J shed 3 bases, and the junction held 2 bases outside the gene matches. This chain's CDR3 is CASSIRDRDYNEQFF. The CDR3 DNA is TGTGCCAGTAGTATACGGGACAGGGACTACAATGAGCAGTTCTTC.

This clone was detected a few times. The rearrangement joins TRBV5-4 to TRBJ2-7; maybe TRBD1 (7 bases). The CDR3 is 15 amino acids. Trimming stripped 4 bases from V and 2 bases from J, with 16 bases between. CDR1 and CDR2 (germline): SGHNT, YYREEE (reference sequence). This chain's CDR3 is CASSGGTERPYEQYF. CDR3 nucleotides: TGTGCCAGCAGCGGGGGGACAGAACGCCCCTACGAGCAGTACTTC.

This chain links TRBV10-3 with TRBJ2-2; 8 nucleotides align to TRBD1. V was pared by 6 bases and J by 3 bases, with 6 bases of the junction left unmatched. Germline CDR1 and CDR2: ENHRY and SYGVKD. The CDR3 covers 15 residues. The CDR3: CAISGQGSDTGELFF. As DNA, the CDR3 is TGTGCCATCAGCGGACAGGGATCGGACACCGGGGAGCTGTTTTTT.

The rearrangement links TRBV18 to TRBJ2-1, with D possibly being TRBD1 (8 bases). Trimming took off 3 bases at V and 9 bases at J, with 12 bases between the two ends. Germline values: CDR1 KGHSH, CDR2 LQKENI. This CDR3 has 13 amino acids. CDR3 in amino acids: CASSPDREGEQFF. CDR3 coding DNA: TGTGCCAGCTCACCGGACAGGGAGGGTGAGCAGTTCTTC.

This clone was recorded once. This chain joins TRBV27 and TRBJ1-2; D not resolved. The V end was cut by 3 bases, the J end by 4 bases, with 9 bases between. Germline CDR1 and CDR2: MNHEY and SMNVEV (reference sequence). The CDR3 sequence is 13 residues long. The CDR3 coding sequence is TGTGCCAGCAGTTTGGAGGGCATCTATGGCTACACCTTC. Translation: CASSLEGIYGYTF.